This TCR beta chain comes out of a study of vaccination effects on CD4 cells after COVID-19. Viral peptide pools were used in the ViraFEST assay to expand antigen-specific CD4+ T cells, and sequencing came afterward. Subsequent to a culture period of around 10 days, CD4+ T cells were isolated. Recipients of the vaccine had no prior SARS-CoV-2 infection and negative nucleocapsid antibodies. Wells of a few million PBMC each were grown with 8.5 to 10 IU/ml IL-2 and approximately 10 ug/ml peptides. Half the medium was replaced with IL-2 medium on days 3 and 7. From germline, CDR1 is SGHRS and CDR2 YFSETQ. The CDR3 runs 16 residues. V lost 0 bases and J 8 bases, leaving 18 bases between the germline ends. The table came from immunoSEQ multiplex PCR; TCRdb's copy has only in-frame clones and leaves some out. The sample consists of 20,000 to 30,000 clones, 65% to 75% of them appearing once. Study-wide results and limits: Marked contraction was observed in infection-induced and vaccine-induced clones late after vaccination. Researchers reported few convalescent patients and no early post-infection timepoints in the study.

A note on this clone: Its specificity is not known.

The V gene is TRBV5-1, the J gene TRBJ2-1, with D tentatively TRBD1 or TRBD2 (5 bases each). The receptor was isolated from a human donor who received a COVID-19 vaccine. Sample: CD4+ T cells from PBMCs cultured with SARS-CoV-2 spike peptides, taken before COVID-19 vaccination. DNA for the CDR3: TGCGCCAGCAGCTTGGCCGGGACCTTCGTGGGGGATGAGCAGTTCTTC. Amino acids: CASSLAGTFVGDEQFF.